The clone carrying this T cell receptor beta chain was counted only a few times. The CDR3 runs to 15 residues. J was trimmed by 5 bases and V by 2 bases; bases with no gene match: 6. The germline V gene encodes CDR1 MNHEY and CDR2 SMNVEV (reference sequence). The data originate from a study of T-cell memory formation after mild COVID-19. MiXCR, run by TCRdb on the 5' RACE reads, gives a single entry per CDR3 protein. The sample consists of around 250,000 distinct CDR3 sequences, 7.5% to 10% of them appearing once. The sequenced sample consisted of PBMCs or a T cell subset sorted from them (not recorded which). The receptor's source is a man aged 18 to 30 who had mild COVID-19 (a few samples of this study predate the infection). Cell type and time point are not known. The chain couples TRBV27 to TRBJ2-5; 9 bases are shared with TRBD2. CDR3 protein: CASSLSGGPLETQYF. As DNA, the CDR3 is TGTGCCAGCAGTTTAAGCGGGGGGCCTTTGGAGACCCAGTACTTC.